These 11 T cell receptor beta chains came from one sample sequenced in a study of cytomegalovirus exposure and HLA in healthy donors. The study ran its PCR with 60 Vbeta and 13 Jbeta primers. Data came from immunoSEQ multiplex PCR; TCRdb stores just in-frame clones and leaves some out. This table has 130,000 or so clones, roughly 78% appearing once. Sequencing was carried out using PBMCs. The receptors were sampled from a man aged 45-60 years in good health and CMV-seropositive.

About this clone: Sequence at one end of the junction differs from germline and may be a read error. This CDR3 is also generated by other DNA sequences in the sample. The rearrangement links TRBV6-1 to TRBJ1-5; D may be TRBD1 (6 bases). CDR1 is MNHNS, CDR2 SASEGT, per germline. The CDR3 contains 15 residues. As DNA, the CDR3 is TGCGCCAGCAGTGAAGGACAGACCCCCAATCAGCCCCAGCATTTT. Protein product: CASSEGQTPNQPQHF.

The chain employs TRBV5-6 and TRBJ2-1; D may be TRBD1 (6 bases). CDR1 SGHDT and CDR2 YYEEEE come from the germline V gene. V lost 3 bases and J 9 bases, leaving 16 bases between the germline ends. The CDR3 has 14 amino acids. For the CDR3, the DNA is TGTGCCAGCAGCTCGCTTACAGGGCAGGGTGAGCAGTTCTTC. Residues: CASSSLTGQGEQFF.

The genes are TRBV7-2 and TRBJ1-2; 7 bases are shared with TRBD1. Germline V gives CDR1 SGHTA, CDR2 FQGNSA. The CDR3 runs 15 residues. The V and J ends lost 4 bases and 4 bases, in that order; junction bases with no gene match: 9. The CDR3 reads CASSSDRVHSYGYTF. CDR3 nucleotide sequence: TGTGCCAGCAGCTCAGACAGGGTACATAGCTATGGCTACACCTTC.

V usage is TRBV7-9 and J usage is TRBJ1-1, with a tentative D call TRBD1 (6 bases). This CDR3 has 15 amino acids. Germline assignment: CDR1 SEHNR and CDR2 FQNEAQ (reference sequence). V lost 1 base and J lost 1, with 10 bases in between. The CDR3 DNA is TGTGCCAGCAGCTTAGGATGGGACAAGAACACTGAAGCTTTCTTT. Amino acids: CASSLGWDKNTEAFF.

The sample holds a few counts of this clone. In nucleotides, the CDR3 is TGTGCCAGCAGTGAGGACAGGGATCAGCCCCAGCATTTT. It specifies CASSEDRDQPQHF. The genes are TRBV2 and TRBJ1-5; 8 bases match TRBD1. The CDR3 spans 13 residues. V dropped 3 bases and J dropped 5; count of bases not matched to a gene: 0. Germline lookup yields CDR1 SNHLY and CDR2 FYNNEI.

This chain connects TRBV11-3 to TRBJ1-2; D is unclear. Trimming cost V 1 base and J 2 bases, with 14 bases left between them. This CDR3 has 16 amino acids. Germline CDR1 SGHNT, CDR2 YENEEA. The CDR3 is CASSLAGMDENYGYTF. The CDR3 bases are TGTGCCAGCAGCTTAGCGGGGATGGACGAAAACTATGGCTACACCTTC.

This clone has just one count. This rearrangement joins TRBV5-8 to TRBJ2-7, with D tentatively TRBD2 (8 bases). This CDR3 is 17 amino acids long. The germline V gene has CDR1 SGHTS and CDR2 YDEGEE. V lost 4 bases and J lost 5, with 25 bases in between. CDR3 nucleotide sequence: TGTGCCAGCAGCCAAACCGGGACTAGGGGGCTCAACAACGAGCAGTACTTC. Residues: CASSQTGTRGLNNEQYF.

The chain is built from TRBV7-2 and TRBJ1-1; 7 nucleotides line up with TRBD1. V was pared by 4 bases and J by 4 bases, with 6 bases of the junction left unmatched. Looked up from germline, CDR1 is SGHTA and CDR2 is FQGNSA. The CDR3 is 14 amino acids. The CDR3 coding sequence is TGTGCCAGCAGCTCCAGGGGGTATGGCACTGAAGCTTTCTTT. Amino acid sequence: CASSSRGYGTEAFF.

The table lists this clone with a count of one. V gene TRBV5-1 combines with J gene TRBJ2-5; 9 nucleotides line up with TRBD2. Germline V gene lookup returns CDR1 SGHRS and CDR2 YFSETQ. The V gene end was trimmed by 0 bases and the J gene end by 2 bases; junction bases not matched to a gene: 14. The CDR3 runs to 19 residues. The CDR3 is CASSLAGISLAGGQETQYF. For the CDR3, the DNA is TGCGCCAGCAGCTTGGCCGGTATCTCTCTCGCGGGAGGGCAAGAGACCCAGTACTTC.

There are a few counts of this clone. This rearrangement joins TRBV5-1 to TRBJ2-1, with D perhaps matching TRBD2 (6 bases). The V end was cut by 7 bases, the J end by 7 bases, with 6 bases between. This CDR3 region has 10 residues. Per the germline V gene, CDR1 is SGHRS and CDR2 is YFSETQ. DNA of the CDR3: TGCGCCAGCGGGGGGAATGAGCAGTTCTTC. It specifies CASGGNEQFF. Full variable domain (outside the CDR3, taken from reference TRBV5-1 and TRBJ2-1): KAGVTQTPRYLIKTRGQQVTLSCSPISGHRSVSWYQQTPGQGLQFLFEYFSETQRNKGNFPGRFSGRQFSNSRSEMNVSTLELGDSALYLCASGGNEQFFGPGTRLTVL.

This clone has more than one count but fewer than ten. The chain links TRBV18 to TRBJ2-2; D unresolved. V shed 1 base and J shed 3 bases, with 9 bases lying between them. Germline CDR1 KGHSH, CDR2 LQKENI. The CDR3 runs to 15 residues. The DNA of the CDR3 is TGTGCCAGCTCACCACGTCTAGGCGACACCGGGGAGCTGTTTTTT. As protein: CASSPRLGDTGELFF.